The 13 T cell receptor beta chains reported below all come from one sample, sequenced in a study of blood T cell repertoires in COVID-19. Assay used: immunoSEQ multiplex PCR; TCRdb lists only in-frame clones, some missing. The data show 150,000 to 200,000 clones, with around 84% seen just once and roughly 20% held by the top ten. Material: peripheral blood. These receptors all stem from a woman older than 75 with acute or convalescent COVID-19.

V usage is TRBV10-3 and J usage is TRBJ1-2, with a tentative D call TRBD1 (5 bases). The CDR3 totals 13 residues. CDR1 and CDR2 (germline): ENHRY, SYGVKD. The V gene lost 2 bases and the J gene lost 4 bases, with 8 bases spanning the gap. The CDR3 region is CAISERQGYGYTF. As DNA, the CDR3 is TGTGCCATCAGTGAGCGGCAGGGCTATGGCTACACCTTC.

The chain uses TRBV19 and TRBJ1-5; 7 positions match TRBD1. Trimming removed 3 bases from V and 3 bases from J; junction bases left unmatched: 5. This CDR3 spans 15 amino acids. Germline CDR1 reads LNHDA; CDR2 reads SQIVND (reference sequence). DNA for the CDR3: TGTGCCAGTAGTATCGGGGGACAGCCCAATCAGCCCCAGCATTTT. Its translation: CASSIGGQPNQPQHF.

The chain carries TRBV24-1 and TRBJ2-3, with 7 nucleotides matching TRBD2. The ends lost 4 bases at V and 3 bases at J; junction bases unmatched: 0. This CDR3 has 13 residues. Germline loops: CDR1 KGHDR, CDR2 SFDVKD. CDR3 loop: CATSEAGTDTQYF. Here the CDR3 DNA reads TGTGCCACCAGTGAAGCGGGGACAGATACGCAGTATTTT.

The rearrangement uses TRBV14 and TRBJ1-1; 7 bases are a match to TRBD1. J lost 1 base, V lost 5 bases, and 4 bases had no gene match. The CDR3 covers 14 residues. Germline V CDR1 and CDR2: SGHDN, FVKESK. CDR3 bases: TGTGCCAGCAGCTCCTACAGGGGGAACACTGAAGCTTTCTTT. Encoded protein: CASSSYRGNTEAFF.

This chain uses TRBV5-4 with TRBJ1-4; D remains ambiguous. Germline V CDR1 and CDR2: SGHNT, YYREEE (reference sequence). The CDR3 loop spans 16 amino acids. V lost 0 bases and J lost 5, with 14 bases in between. CDR3 nucleotide sequence: TGTGCCAGCAGCTTGGGACTCTCCCCGGGGAATGAAAAACTGTTTTTT. As protein: CASSLGLSPGNEKLFF.

The chain employs TRBV6-1 and TRBJ2-7, with 7 bases fitting TRBD1. Germline values: CDR1 MNHNS, CDR2 SASEGT. This CDR3 comprises 14 residues. V dropped 2 bases and J dropped 5; count of bases not matched to a gene: 6. Here the CDR3 reads CASSETNRGDEQYF. In DNA form, the CDR3 reads TGTGCCAGCAGTGAAACTAACAGGGGCGACGAGCAGTACTTC.

This rearrangement joins TRBV3-1 (or the pseudogene TRBV3-2) to TRBJ2-1, with D possibly matching TRBD2 (6 bases). Germline CDR1 and CDR2: LGHDT and YNNKEL (reference sequence). This CDR3 is 15 amino acids long. V was trimmed by 4 bases and J by 6 bases, leaving 16 bases between them. The CDR3 sequence is CASSPGTPPGNEQFF. In DNA, the CDR3 is TGTGCCAGCAGCCCAGGGACTCCTCCTGGCAATGAGCAGTTCTTC.

The rearrangement links TRBV2 to TRBJ2-1; D unclear. V lost 4 bases and J 12 bases, leaving 16 bases between the germline ends. This CDR3 comprises 13 residues. The germline V gene has CDR1 SNHLY and CDR2 FYNNEI. The chain's CDR3 is CASSGHRAAGQFF. The CDR3 bases are TGTGCCAGCAGTGGACATAGAGCTGCTGGGCAGTTCTTC. The whole variable domain, filled in from reference TRBV2 and TRBJ2-1, reads EPEVTQTPSHQVTQMGQEVILRCVPISNHLYFYWYRQILGQKVEFLVSFYNNEISEKSEIFDDQFSVERPDGSNFTLKIRSTKLEDSAMYFCASSGHRAAGQFFGPGTRLTVL.

The chain couples TRBV6-6 to TRBJ1-5, with no clear D. Per germline, CDR1 MNHNY and CDR2 SVGAGI (reference sequence). The CDR3 sequence is 14 residues long. Trimming cost V 5 bases and J 4 bases, with 12 bases left between them. In nucleotides, the CDR3 is TGTGCCAGCAGTCCAAACCTAAATAATCAGCCCCAGCATTTT. Residues: CASSPNLNNQPQHF.

V is TRBV19 and J is TRBJ2-7; 13 bases align to TRBD2. V shed 4 bases and J 0 bases; nucleotides not matched to a gene: 12. Germline CDR1 and CDR2: LNHDA and SQIVND (reference sequence). CDR3 length: 19 residues. The CDR3 DNA reads TGTGCCAGTAGTACCAGGGTCTTACTAGCGGGAGGGCCCTCCTACGAGCAGTACTTC. Translated, it gives CASSTRVLLAGGPSYEQYF.

V gene TRBV13 combines with J gene TRBJ1-2; 9 positions agree with TRBD1. V shed 5 bases, J shed 3 bases, and the junction held 4 bases outside the gene matches. Germline-derived CDR1 and CDR2 are PRHDT and FYEKMQ (reference sequence). The CDR3 totals 14 residues. CDR3 nucleotide sequence: TGTGCCAGCAGCCTGGGACAGGGTGACTATGGCTACACCTTC. Encoded protein: CASSLGQGDYGYTF.

The J gene is TRBJ2-2, the V gene TRBV4-3; 7 bases line up with TRBD1. The CDR3 has 13 amino acids. The germline CDR1 and CDR2 sequences are LGHNA and YSLEER. V shed 4 bases and J 7 bases; nucleotides not matched to a gene: 3. DNA of the CDR3: TGCGCCAGCAGCCTAACAGGGGTCGGGGAGCTGTTTTTT. Amino acids: CASSLTGVGELFF.

The CDR3: CASSQGTSGSPLTDTQYF. The CDR3 bases are TGTGCCAGCAGCCAAGGGACTAGCGGGAGTCCACTCACAGATACGCAGTATTTT. The rearrangement uses TRBV3-1 (or the pseudogene TRBV3-2) and TRBJ2-3, with 13 bases that match TRBD2. CDR1 and CDR2 (germline): LGHDT, YNNKEL (reference sequence). J was trimmed by 2 bases and V by 1 base; bases with no gene match: 6. This CDR3 has 18 amino acids.